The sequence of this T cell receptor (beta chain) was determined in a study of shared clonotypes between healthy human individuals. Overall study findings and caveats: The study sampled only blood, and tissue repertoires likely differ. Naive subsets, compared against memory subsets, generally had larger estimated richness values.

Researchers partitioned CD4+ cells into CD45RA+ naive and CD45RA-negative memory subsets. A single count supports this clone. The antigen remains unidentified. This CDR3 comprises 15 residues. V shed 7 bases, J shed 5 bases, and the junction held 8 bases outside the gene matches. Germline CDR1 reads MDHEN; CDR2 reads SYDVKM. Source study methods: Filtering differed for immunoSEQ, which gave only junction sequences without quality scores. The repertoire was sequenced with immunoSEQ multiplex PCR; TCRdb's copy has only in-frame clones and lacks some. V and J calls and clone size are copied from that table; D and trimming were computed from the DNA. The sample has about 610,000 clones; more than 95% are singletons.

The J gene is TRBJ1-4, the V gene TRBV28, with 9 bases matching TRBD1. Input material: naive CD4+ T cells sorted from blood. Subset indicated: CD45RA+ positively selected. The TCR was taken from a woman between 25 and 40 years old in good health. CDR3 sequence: CASIANRGPNEKLFF. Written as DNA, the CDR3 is TGTGCCAGCATCGCCAACAGGGGGCCGAATGAAAAACTGTTTTTT.